This TCR beta chain was observed in a study of blood T cell repertoires in COVID-19. V was pared by 5 bases and J by 5 bases, with 18 bases between. Germline V gene lookup returns CDR1 MNHEY and CDR2 SMNVEV (reference sequence). The CDR3 contains 16 residues. Assay used: immunoSEQ multiplex PCR; TCRdb lists only in-frame clones, some missing. In the table there are tens of thousands of clones, around 77% of which are singletons. The sample consisted of peripheral blood. The origin of this receptor is a man older than 75 with active or convalescent COVID-19. The genes are TRBV27 and TRBJ2-2; a weak D match, TRBD2 (5 bases). CDR3 sequence: CASSPPGLTGTGELFF. The CDR3 DNA reads TGTGCCAGCAGTCCCCCCGGACTGACCGGGACCGGGGAGCTGTTTTTT.